The entry below describes one T cell receptor beta chain. Its antigen is unidentified. This record belongs to a study of cytotoxic CD8 clonotypes in ibrutinib-treated CLL. Data came from immunoSEQ multiplex PCR; TCRdb stores just in-frame clones and leaves some out. The table has roughly 45,000 clones, under 80% seen once. CDR1 SGHTA and CDR2 FQGNSA come from the germline V gene. CDR3 length: 15 amino acids. V was shortened by 3 bases and J by 5 bases, with 13 bases between the two germline ends. Study-level points and caveats: Public clonotypes (which were uncommon) either contracted or remained stable on treatment. At progression, clonality fell back toward baseline after rising at ibrutinib response.

The chain employs TRBV7-2 and TRBJ2-2; D unclear. The sequencing here drew on PBMCs, taken after 24 months of ibrutinib treatment. The sequence was collected from a human donor with chronic lymphocytic leukemia. The CDR3 region is CASSFQHPQTGELFF. The CDR3 DNA follows: TGTGCCAGCAGCTTTCAACACCCCCAGACCGGGGAGCTGTTTTTT.